The 24 T cell receptor beta chains given below trace back to one sample, sequenced in a study of blood T cell repertoires in COVID-19. Sequenced by immunoSEQ multiplex PCR; TCRdb stores in-frame clones only, minus some. The table has approximately 96,000 clones, around nine tenths seen once. Input material: peripheral blood. The receptor source for this set is a man in his 60s with acute or convalescent COVID-19.

This clone was counted once. This sequence joins TRBV5-5 and TRBJ2-7, with a weak D call TRBD1 (6 bases). The CDR3 length is 16 residues. CDR1 is SGHKS and CDR2 is YYEKEE in the germline V gene (reference sequence). Trimming pared 0 bases from V and 9 bases from J, leaving 22 bases between. The CDR3 loop reads CASSLGGSSPPRGQYF. For the CDR3, the DNA is TGTGCCAGCAGCTTGGGGGGTTCCAGTCCACCCAGGGGGCAGTACTTC. Full variable domain (missing parts from reference TRBV5-5 and TRBJ2-7): DAGVTQSPTHLIKTRGQQVTLRCSPISGHKSVSWYQQVLGQGPQFIFQYYEKEERGRGNFPDRFSARQFPNYSSELNVNALLLGDSALYLCASSLGGSSPPRGQYFGPGTRLTVT.

The rearrangement links TRBV5-4 to TRBJ2-5, with D maybe TRBD1 (5 bases). Germline values: CDR1 SGHNT, CDR2 YYREEE (reference sequence). The V and J ends lost 3 bases and 5 bases respectively, with 14 bases between them. This CDR3 is built from 14 residues. CDR3 DNA sequence: TGTGCCAGCAGCTCGCCTGTGGGGCCGGAGACCCAGTACTTC. It yields the protein CASSSPVGPETQYF.

The genes are TRBV6-5 and TRBJ2-5, with 8 bases that match TRBD1. V was clipped by 2 bases and J by 14 bases; unmatched bases: 19. The CDR3 is 16 amino acids. Per germline, CDR1 MNHEY and CDR2 SVGAGI. CDR3 sequence reads: CASSYLTTGERGRPYF. The CDR3 bases are TGTGCCAGCAGTTACCTAACGACAGGGGAAAGAGGTCGGCCATACTTC.

V and J are TRBV14 and TRBJ2-1; 7 bases map to TRBD2. The CDR3 has 15 amino acids. The V and J ends lost 4 bases and 4 bases, in that order; junction bases with no gene match: 7. Germline V CDR1 and CDR2: SGHDN, FVKESK. The DNA for the CDR3 is TGTGCCAGCAGCCCGACTAGCCGGCCGTACAATGAGCAGTTCTTC. It is translated as CASSPTSRPYNEQFF. Full variable domain (remainder filled in from reference TRBV14 and TRBJ2-1): EAGVTQFPSHSVIEKGQTVTLRCDPISGHDNLYWYRRVMGKEIKFLLHFVKESKQDESGMPNNRFLAERTGGTYSTLKVQPAELEDSGVYFCASSPTSRPYNEQFFGPGTRLTVL.

This chain joins TRBV27 and TRBJ2-6; D is possibly TRBD2 (5 bases). Trimming shortened V by 0 bases and J by 6 bases, and 15 bases separated the two germline ends. From germline, CDR1 is MNHEY and CDR2 SMNVEV (reference sequence). The CDR3 loop spans 17 amino acids. Here the CDR3 reads CASSLSIRGLVANVLTF. In DNA, the CDR3 is TGTGCCAGCAGTTTATCGATTCGGGGATTGGTGGCCAACGTCCTGACTTTC.

This clone appeared once. V usage is TRBV7-9 and J usage is TRBJ1-1, with 11 positions matching TRBD1. This CDR3 spans 17 amino acids. Germline V gives CDR1 SEHNR, CDR2 FQNEAQ (reference sequence). Losses at the gene ends were 5 bases for V and 0 bases for J; bases not matched to a gene: 8. CDR3 sequence: CASSLRTGGDVNTEAFF. The CDR3 DNA reads TGTGCCAGCAGCCTACGGACAGGGGGCGACGTGAACACTGAAGCTTTCTTT. The full variable domain, rest sourced from reference TRBV7-9 and TRBJ1-1, is DTGVSQNPRHKITKRGQNVTFRCDPISEHNRLYWYRQTLGQGPEFLTYFQNEAQLEKSRLLSDRFSAERPKGSFSTLEIQRTEQGDSAMYLCASSLRTGGDVNTEAFFGQGTRLTVV.

The chain couples TRBV19 to TRBJ2-1, with 11 bases identical to TRBD2. The V segment lost 4 bases and the J segment 4 bases; nucleotides outside the gene matches: 3. Per the germline V gene, CDR1 is LNHDA and CDR2 is SQIVND (reference sequence). CDR3 size: 15 residues. CDR3 in DNA: TGTGCCAGTAGTACGGGACTAGCGGATTACAATGAGCAGTTCTTC. It specifies CASSTGLADYNEQFF.

V and J are TRBV28 and TRBJ1-6; TRBD1 matches 7 bases. V lost 3 bases to trimming and J lost 8 bases; unmatched junction nucleotides: 1. This CDR3 is built from 13 residues. In germline, CDR1 is MDHEN, CDR2 SYDVKM. CDR3 nucleotides: TGTGCCAGCAGTTTGACAGGGTATTCACCCCTCCACTTT. Protein sequence: CASSLTGYSPLHF.

The rearrangement links TRBV27 to TRBJ1-3, with D possibly matching TRBD1 (6 bases). V shed 5 bases and J shed 1 base, with 9 bases lying between them. Germline V CDR1 and CDR2: MNHEY, SMNVEV (reference sequence). This CDR3 is 14 amino acids long. CDR3 protein: CASSRRGSGNTIYF. CDR3 DNA: TGTGCCAGCAGTCGCAGGGGATCTGGAAACACCATATATTTT.

The chain has TRBV5-6 and TRBJ2-5, with D uncertain. Trimming shortened V by 2 bases and J by 9 bases, and 5 bases separated the two germline ends. CDR1 and CDR2 (germline): SGHDT, YYEEEE. CDR3 length: 10 amino acids. Here the CDR3 reads CASSFLAQYF. As DNA, the CDR3 is TGTGCCAGCAGCTTTCTTGCCCAGTACTTC.

The chain carries TRBV5-4 and TRBJ2-5, with 8 bases fitting TRBD1. The V gene end was trimmed by 0 bases and the J gene end by 5 bases; junction bases not matched to a gene: 6. Germline CDR1 SGHNT, CDR2 YYREEE (reference sequence). The CDR3 loop spans 15 amino acids. The CDR3 loop reads CASSLEPGGMETQYF. The CDR3 coding sequence is TGTGCCAGCAGCTTGGAGCCAGGGGGCATGGAGACCCAGTACTTC.

The J gene is TRBJ2-5, the V gene TRBV7-3; tentatively, D is TRBD2 (5 bases). V was clipped by 4 bases and J by 4 bases, with 10 bases between them. The V gene's germline CDR1 is SGHTA and CDR2 FQGTGA. CDR3 length: 13 residues. The DNA for the CDR3 is TGTGCCAGCAGCTCGGGCGCGGGAGAGACCCAGTACTTC. Amino acid sequence: CASSSGAGETQYF.

The chain has TRBV29-1 and TRBJ1-1; no clear D gene. Germline V lookup: CDR1 SQVTM, CDR2 ANQGSEA. Trimming pared 4 bases from V and 0 bases from J, leaving 6 bases between. The CDR3 contains 12 residues. In DNA form, the CDR3 reads TGCAGCGTTGGGCAGATGAACACTGAAGCTTTCTTT. Its translation: CSVGQMNTEAFF. Variable domain in full (rest from reference TRBV29-1 and TRBJ1-1): SAVISQKPSRDICQRGTSLTIQCQVDSQVTMMFWYRQQPGQSLTLIATANQGSEATYESGFVIDKFPISRPNLTFSTLTVSNMSPEDSSIYLCSVGQMNTEAFFGQGTRLTVV.

The rearrangement joins TRBV5-1 to TRBJ2-3; D is ambiguous. Germline loops: CDR1 SGHRS, CDR2 YFSETQ. The CDR3 has 13 residues. V was cut by 4 bases and J by 4 bases, with 10 bases left in between. CDR3 region: CASSLNRADTQYF. The CDR3 bases are TGCGCCAGCAGCCTAAACAGAGCAGATACGCAGTATTTT. Filled out from reference TRBV5-1 and TRBJ2-3, the complete variable domain reads KAGVTQTPRYLIKTRGQQVTLSCSPISGHRSVSWYQQTPGQGLQFLFEYFSETQRNKGNFPGRFSGRQFSNSRSEMNVSTLELGDSALYLCASSLNRADTQYFGPGTRLTVL.

The chain links TRBV5-5 to TRBJ1-2; D uncertain. Deletions cut 0 bases from V and 1 base from J, with 4 bases between. The CDR3 consists of 13 residues. Germline V lookup: CDR1 SGHKS, CDR2 YYEKEE (reference sequence). The CDR3 spells CASSLDGNYGYTF. In nucleotides, the CDR3 is TGTGCCAGCAGCTTGGACGGTAACTATGGCTACACCTTC.

The chain recombines TRBV10-3 with TRBJ2-5, with D unclear. Germline assignment: CDR1 ENHRY and CDR2 SYGVKD. CDR3 length: 9 amino acids. Trimming removed 11 bases at V and 5 bases at J, with 6 bases between. CDR3 amino acids: CASGETQYF. DNA for the CDR3: TGTGCCTCCGGGGAGACCCAGTACTTC.

CDR3 DNA: TGTGCCAGCAGCGACCGGACAGTGTACGAGCAGTACTTC. It specifies CASSDRTVYEQYF. The V call is TRBV14, the J call TRBJ2-7; possibly TRBD1 for D (6 bases). From germline, CDR1 is SGHDN and CDR2 FVKESK. The CDR3 runs to 13 residues. Trimming removed 5 bases at V and 4 bases at J, with 12 bases between.

V is TRBV9 and J is TRBJ2-5; TRBD2 matches at 11 bases. CDR1 is SGDLS and CDR2 is YYNGEE in the germline V gene. This CDR3 contains 15 residues. Trimming cost V 4 bases and J 1 base; bases outside gene matches: 3. CDR3 residues: CASSPGTSGQETQYF. The CDR3 bases are TGTGCCAGCAGCCCCGGGACTAGCGGCCAAGAGACCCAGTACTTC.

This clone has a single count. This chain's CDR3 is CASSVGTGGSSAQETQYF. CDR3 nucleotide sequence: TGTGCCAGCAGCGTAGGGACAGGGGGCTCTAGCGCCCAAGAGACCCAGTACTTC. The chain uses TRBV9 and TRBJ2-5, with 11 bases matching TRBD1. The CDR3 consists of 18 residues. Germline assignment: CDR1 SGDLS and CDR2 YYNGEE. Unmatched junction bases numbered 8, after V lost 0 bases and J lost 1 base.

The gene calls are TRBV24-1 and TRBJ2-7, with D perhaps TRBD2 (5 bases). The V end lost 4 bases, the J end lost 6 bases, and 9 bases lay between the germline ends. Germline CDR1 is KGHDR and CDR2 is SFDVKD. The CDR3 has 12 residues. The CDR3 reads CATSEGVGEQYF. CDR3 in DNA: TGTGCCACCAGTGAGGGAGTGGGCGAGCAGTACTTC.

DNA of the CDR3: TGTGCCAGTCTCGGCGGTGATGAGGCCGGCACTGAAGCTTTCTTT. It translates to CASLGGDEAGTEAFF. The chain carries TRBV19 and TRBJ1-1; D not resolved. Germline V gene data show CDR1 as LNHDA and CDR2 as SQIVND (reference sequence). The length of the CDR3 is 15 residues. The V end lost 8 bases, the J end lost 4 bases, and 20 bases lay between the germline ends.

The chain employs TRBV24-1 and TRBJ1-5; D gene ambiguous. CDR1 KGHDR and CDR2 SFDVKD come from the germline V gene. The CDR3 extends over 11 amino acids. V gave up 1 base and J gave up 11 bases, with 5 bases separating them. This CDR3 reads CATSDLYAQHF. CDR3 nucleotide sequence: TGTGCCACCAGTGATTTATATGCCCAGCATTTT.

This clone has a single count. The chain combines TRBV11-2 with TRBJ2-1; D is ambiguous. This CDR3 is built from 14 residues. Germline CDR1 is SGHAT and CDR2 is FQNNGV. V was cut by 0 bases and J by 8 bases, with 11 bases left in between. CDR3 sequence reads: CASSLEVLGYEQFF. The CDR3 bases are TGTGCCAGCAGCTTAGAGGTCCTGGGCTATGAGCAGTTCTTC.

This chain links TRBV19 with TRBJ1-4; 8 nucleotides agree with TRBD1. Germline loops: CDR1 LNHDA, CDR2 SQIVND (reference sequence). The CDR3 consists of 12 residues. After removal of 4 bases from V and 8 bases from J, the junction contained 0 bases not matched to a gene. For the CDR3, the DNA is TGTGCCAGTAGTAGGACAGGGGAAAAACTGTTTTTT. The encoded protein is CASSRTGEKLFF.